Detailed here is one T cell receptor (beta chain). The antigen remains unidentified. This sample is part of a study of cytomegalovirus exposure and HLA in healthy donors. Study-level information: Researchers previously reported finding fewer than 140 million unique TCR beta sequences from approximately 190 million T cells.

Germline V lookup: CDR1 LNHDA, CDR2 SQIVND (reference sequence). J was trimmed by 2 bases and V by 4 bases; bases with no gene match: 4. The CDR3 has 16 amino acids. General observations from the study: In vitro assays verified that a few CMV-associated chains recognized CMV antigens specifically. Among TCR sequences, most were rare, though some public TCRs appeared in many donors. Later analysis demonstrated an association between a missense DCLRE1C variant and TCR beta V- and J-gene trimming.

In the PCR, 60 Vbeta and 13 Jbeta primers were used. The method was immunoSEQ multiplex PCR; TCRdb's version includes in-frame clones alone and lacks a portion of them. Here the sample spans 150,000 to 200,000 clones, around 77% being singletons. This rearrangement joins TRBV19 to TRBJ2-4; TRBD1 aligns across 11 bases. Sequencing was done on a sample of PBMCs. The receptor was isolated from a man under 40 in good health and CMV-seronegative. The CDR3 loop is CASSRDRGDSKNIQYF. The CDR3 region has the DNA TGTGCCAGTAGTAGGGACAGGGGGGACTCCAAAAACATTCAGTACTTC.